This entry features one T cell receptor (beta chain) sequence. This specimen comes from a study of identical twins. The CDR3 runs 16 residues. Per germline, CDR1 SEHNR and CDR2 FQNEAQ (reference sequence). V was pared by 5 bases and J by 9 bases, with 10 bases of the junction left unmatched. A single record per CDR3 protein comes from TCRdb applying MiXCR to the 5' RACE reads. Of hundreds of thousands of distinct CDR3 sequences listed, 10% to 15% were seen once; the top ten hold 1.5% to 2%. These data were also reused for a study on yellow fever vaccine responses in identical twins.

The sequence was obtained from a young woman in good health. The sample taken for sequencing was PBMCs. This sequence joins TRBV7-9 and TRBJ2-1, with TRBD2 matching over 13 bases. The DNA of the CDR3 is TGTGCCAGCAGCATCACTACTAGCGGGAGGGCCCTTGAGCAGTTCTTC. The encoded protein is CASSITTSGRALEQFF.